These 18 T cell receptor beta chains were sequenced from one sample in a study of T-cell reconstitution after alpha-beta-depleted transplantation in children. Preparing the TCRbeta library involved the use of unique molecular identifiers. TCRdb re-called the PCR reads with MiXCR, one entry per CDR3 protein. The sample contains hundreds of thousands of distinct CDR3 sequences, roughly 13% of which appear only once. The source material was PBMCs, sampled from the stem cell graft. The receptors derive from a human donor who donated a stem cell graft to a child with Fanconi anemia.

The genes are TRBV7-9 and TRBJ2-2, with 10 positions matching TRBD1. This CDR3 has 16 residues. Looked up from germline, CDR1 is SEHNR and CDR2 is FQNEAQ (reference sequence). Trimming cost V 6 bases and J 3 bases; bases outside gene matches: 7. DNA of the CDR3: TGTGCCAGCAGACTGACAGGGGGCGAGGACACCGGGGAGCTGTTTTTT. It yields the protein CASRLTGGEDTGELFF. Filled out from reference TRBV7-9 and TRBJ2-2, the complete variable domain reads DTGVSQNPRHKITKRGQNVTFRCDPISEHNRLYWYRQTLGQGPEFLTYFQNEAQLEKSRLLSDRFSAERPKGSFSTLEIQRTEQGDSAMYLCASRLTGGEDTGELFFGEGSRLTVL.

This clonotype was seen a handful of times. In DNA, the CDR3 is TGTGCCAGCGGGGAGAGGAGACCGAACACTGAAGCTTTCTTT. Its translation is CASGERRPNTEAFF. The chain joins TRBV7-9 to TRBJ1-1; D is ambiguous. Germline V lookup: CDR1 SEHNR, CDR2 FQNEAQ (reference sequence). This CDR3 contains 14 residues. Trimming removed 8 bases at V and 1 base at J, with 14 bases between.

This clonotype was counted between two and nine times. The chain has TRBV29-1 and TRBJ2-5, with 8 bases fitting TRBD1. Unmatched junction bases numbered 1, after V lost 5 bases and J lost 5 bases. Germline V gives CDR1 SQVTM, CDR2 ANQGSEA. The CDR3 loop spans 11 amino acids. As DNA, the CDR3 is TGCAGCGTTTACAGGGGGGAGACCCAGTACTTC. Amino acid sequence: CSVYRGETQYF.

This clonotype was observed many times. V usage is TRBV12-3 or TRBV12-4 and J usage is TRBJ1-5; D remains unclear. Deletions cut 3 bases from V and 2 bases from J, with 5 bases between. The CDR3 sequence is 13 residues long. The CDR3 coding sequence is TGTGCCAGCAGTTTTACCGGCAATCAGCCCCAGCATTTT. Translating gives CASSFTGNQPQHF.

The chain is built from TRBV19 and TRBJ2-1; D unclear. Germline V gene data show CDR1 as LNHDA and CDR2 as SQIVND (reference sequence). With 3 bases removed from V and 0 bases from J, the gap between germline ends came to 6 bases. This CDR3 is built from 14 residues. The chain's CDR3 is CASSIDHSYNEQFF. In DNA, the CDR3 is TGTGCCAGTAGTATCGACCACTCCTACAATGAGCAGTTCTTC.

In this sample, this clonotype turned up a few times. The chain is built from TRBV6-1 and TRBJ2-7, with unresolved D. Trimming took off 0 bases at V and 3 bases at J, with 6 bases between the two ends. The germline CDR1 and CDR2 sequences are MNHNS and SASEGT. This CDR3 region has 13 residues. The CDR3 nucleotides are TGTGCCAGCAGTGAAGCAGGATTCTACGAGCAGTACTTC. Its translation is CASSEAGFYEQYF.

The chain couples TRBV4-3 to TRBJ1-3; TRBD1 is a possible D gene (5 bases). Trimming removed 1 base at V and 0 bases at J, with 10 bases between. The germline gives CDR1 LGHNA, CDR2 YSLEER. The CDR3 extends over 16 amino acids. The CDR3 region is CASSQAEDSSGNTIYF. CDR3 nucleotide sequence: TGCGCCAGCAGCCAAGCAGAAGACAGCTCTGGAAACACCATATATTTT.

This clonotype was counted ten times or more. The J gene is TRBJ1-6, the V gene TRBV4-3, with no clear D. Deletions cut 3 bases from V and 8 bases from J, with 14 bases between. Germline values: CDR1 LGHNA, CDR2 YSLEER. The CDR3 runs 15 residues. This chain's CDR3 is CASSQQMWGDSPLHF. CDR3 bases: TGCGCCAGCAGCCAGCAGATGTGGGGTGATTCACCCCTCCACTTT.

This clonotype was detected a few times. The V gene is TRBV6-5, the J gene TRBJ2-7; 9 positions agree with TRBD1. Germline assignment: CDR1 MNHEY and CDR2 SVGAGI. The V gene end was trimmed by 4 bases and the J gene end by 3 bases; junction bases not matched to a gene: 7. This CDR3 has 15 residues. The CDR3 loop is CASSFGTGSYYEQYF. CDR3 coding DNA: TGTGCCAGCAGTTTTGGGACAGGGAGTTACTACGAGCAGTACTTC.

This clonotype appeared a few times. This sequence joins TRBV12-3 or TRBV12-4 and TRBJ1-3; 9 bases match TRBD1. This CDR3 has 12 amino acids. Trimming at V came to 8 bases and at J to 8 bases, leaving 4 bases not matched to a gene. The CDR3 region has the DNA TGTGCCAGCGGGACAGGGTTAGACACCATATATTTT. Amino acid sequence: CASGTGLDTIYF.

The J gene is TRBJ2-5, the V gene TRBV5-1, with D possibly being TRBD1 (6 bases). This CDR3 is 14 amino acids long. Germline assignment: CDR1 SGHRS and CDR2 YFSETQ. V was trimmed by 2 bases and J by 2 bases, leaving 10 bases between them. The CDR3: CASSFAGQQETQYF. CDR3 bases: TGCGCCAGCAGCTTTGCAGGACAGCAAGAGACCCAGTACTTC.

The chain has TRBV29-1 and TRBJ2-2, with D perhaps matching TRBD1 (6 bases). Trimming shortened V by 8 bases and J by 5 bases, and 12 bases separated the two germline ends. The germline gives CDR1 SQVTM, CDR2 ANQGSEA. This CDR3 is built from 12 residues. This CDR3 is CSSSQGTGELFF. CDR3 nucleotide sequence: TGCAGCTCCTCACAGGGAACCGGGGAGCTGTTTTTT.

The CDR3 reads CASAVAGENNEQFF. The CDR3 bases are TGTGCCAGCGCCGTAGCGGGCGAGAACAATGAGCAGTTCTTC. This chain links TRBV6-2 or TRBV6-3 with TRBJ2-1; 7 bases line up with TRBD2. This CDR3 has 14 amino acids. The germline V gene encodes CDR1 MNHEY and CDR2 SVGEGT. The J segment lost 5 bases and the V segment lost 8 bases, leaving 9 bases of the junction unmatched.

This clonotype was recorded at least ten times. The chain carries TRBV5-1 and TRBJ1-1; D not resolved. The CDR3 covers 13 residues. The germline V gene encodes CDR1 SGHRS and CDR2 YFSETQ. Trimming cost V 0 bases and J 1 base, with 4 bases left between them. The CDR3 sequence is CASSLEQNTEAFF. CDR3 coding DNA: TGCGCCAGCAGCTTGGAGCAGAACACTGAAGCTTTCTTT.

The V call is TRBV15, the J call TRBJ1-3, with 9 positions matching TRBD1. Germline CDR1 and CDR2: LNHNV and YYDKDF (reference sequence). J gave up 0 bases and V 3 bases, and 9 bases lay outside the gene matches. CDR3 length: 18 amino acids. The CDR3 bases are TGTGCCACCAGCAGTACGGACAGGGGACTTCTCTCTGGAAACACCATATATTTT. Encoded protein: CATSSTDRGLLSGNTIYF.

This clonotype was seen a few times. The gene calls are TRBV5-6 and TRBJ1-3; TRBD1 agrees at 8 bases. Germline assignment: CDR1 SGHDT and CDR2 YYEEEE. After removal of 3 bases from V and 8 bases from J, the junction contained 4 bases not matched to a gene. The CDR3 has 13 amino acids. CDR3 DNA sequence: TGTGCCAGCAGCTCTCAGGGGGCATACACCATATATTTT. This sequence encodes CASSSQGAYTIYF.

This clonotype was counted between two and nine times. The chain links TRBV18 to TRBJ2-7; D is possibly TRBD2 (6 bases). CDR3 length: 15 residues. Germline V lookup: CDR1 KGHSH, CDR2 LQKENI. Trimming shortened V by 5 bases and J by 0 bases, and 14 bases separated the two germline ends. The CDR3: CASSEGLADSYEQYF. The CDR3 DNA reads as TGTGCCAGCTCAGAGGGTTTAGCGGACTCCTACGAGCAGTACTTC.

This clonotype was seen a handful of times. The chain recombines TRBV2 with TRBJ2-3; 8 bases map to TRBD2. The junction had 6 bases not matched to a gene; V was cut back by 7 bases and J by 3 bases. In germline, CDR1 is SNHLY, CDR2 FYNNEI. This CDR3 comprises 14 residues. The CDR3 here is CASNDGGETDTQYF. The CDR3 nucleotides read TGTGCCAGCAACGACGGGGGGGAGACAGATACGCAGTATTTT.